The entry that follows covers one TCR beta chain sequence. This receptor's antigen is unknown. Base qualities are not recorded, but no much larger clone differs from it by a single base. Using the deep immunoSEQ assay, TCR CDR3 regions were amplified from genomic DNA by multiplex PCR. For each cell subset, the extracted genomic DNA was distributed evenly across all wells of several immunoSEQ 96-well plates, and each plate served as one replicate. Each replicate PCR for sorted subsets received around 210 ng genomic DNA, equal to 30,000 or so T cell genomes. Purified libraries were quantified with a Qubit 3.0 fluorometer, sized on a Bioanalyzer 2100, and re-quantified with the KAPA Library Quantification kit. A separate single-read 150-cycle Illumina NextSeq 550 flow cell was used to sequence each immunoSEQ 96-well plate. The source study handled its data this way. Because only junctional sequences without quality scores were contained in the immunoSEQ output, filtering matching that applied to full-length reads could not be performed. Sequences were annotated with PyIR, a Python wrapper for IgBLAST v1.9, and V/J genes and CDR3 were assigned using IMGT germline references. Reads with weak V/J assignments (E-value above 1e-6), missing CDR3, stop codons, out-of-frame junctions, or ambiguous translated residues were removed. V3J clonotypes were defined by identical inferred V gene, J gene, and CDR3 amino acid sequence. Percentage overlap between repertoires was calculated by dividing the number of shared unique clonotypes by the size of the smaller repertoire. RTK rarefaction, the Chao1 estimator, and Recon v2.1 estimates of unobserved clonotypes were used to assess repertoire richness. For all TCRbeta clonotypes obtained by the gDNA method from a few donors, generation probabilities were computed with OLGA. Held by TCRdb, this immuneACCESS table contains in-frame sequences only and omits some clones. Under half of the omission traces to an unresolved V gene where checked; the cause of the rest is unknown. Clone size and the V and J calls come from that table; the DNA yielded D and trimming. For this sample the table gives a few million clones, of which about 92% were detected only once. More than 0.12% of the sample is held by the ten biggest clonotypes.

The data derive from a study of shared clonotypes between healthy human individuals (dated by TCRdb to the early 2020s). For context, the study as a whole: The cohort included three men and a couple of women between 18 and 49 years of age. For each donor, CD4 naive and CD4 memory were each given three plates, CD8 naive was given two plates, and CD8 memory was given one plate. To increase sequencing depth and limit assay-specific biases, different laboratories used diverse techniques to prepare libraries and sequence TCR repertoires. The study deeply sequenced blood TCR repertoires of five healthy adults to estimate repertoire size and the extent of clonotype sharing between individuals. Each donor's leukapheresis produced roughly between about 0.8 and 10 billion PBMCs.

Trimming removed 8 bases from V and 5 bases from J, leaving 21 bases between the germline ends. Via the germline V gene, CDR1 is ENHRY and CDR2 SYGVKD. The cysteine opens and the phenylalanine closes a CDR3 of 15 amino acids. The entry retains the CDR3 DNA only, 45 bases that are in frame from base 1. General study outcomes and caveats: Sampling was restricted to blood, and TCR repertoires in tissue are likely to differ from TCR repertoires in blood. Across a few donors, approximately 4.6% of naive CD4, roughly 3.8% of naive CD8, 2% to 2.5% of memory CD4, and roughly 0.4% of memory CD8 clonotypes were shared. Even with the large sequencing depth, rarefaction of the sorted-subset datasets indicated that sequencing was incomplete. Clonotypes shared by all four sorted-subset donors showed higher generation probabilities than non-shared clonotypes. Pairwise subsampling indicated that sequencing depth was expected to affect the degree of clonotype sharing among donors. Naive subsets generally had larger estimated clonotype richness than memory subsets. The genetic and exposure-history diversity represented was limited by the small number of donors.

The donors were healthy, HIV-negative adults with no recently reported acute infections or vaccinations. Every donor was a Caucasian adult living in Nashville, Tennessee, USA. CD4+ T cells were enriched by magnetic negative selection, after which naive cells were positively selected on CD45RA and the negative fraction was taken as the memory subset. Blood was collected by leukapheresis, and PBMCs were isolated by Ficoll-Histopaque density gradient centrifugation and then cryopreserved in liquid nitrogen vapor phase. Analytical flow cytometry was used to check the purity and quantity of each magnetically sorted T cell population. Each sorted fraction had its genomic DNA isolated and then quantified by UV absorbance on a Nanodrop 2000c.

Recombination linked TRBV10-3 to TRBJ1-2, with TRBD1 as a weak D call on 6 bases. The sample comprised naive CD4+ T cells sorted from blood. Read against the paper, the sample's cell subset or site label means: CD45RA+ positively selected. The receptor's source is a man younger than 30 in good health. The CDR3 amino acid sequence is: CAIGGLEGAVYGYTF. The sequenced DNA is TGTGCCATCGGGGGGCTTGAGGGTGCAGTATATGGCTACACCTTC.